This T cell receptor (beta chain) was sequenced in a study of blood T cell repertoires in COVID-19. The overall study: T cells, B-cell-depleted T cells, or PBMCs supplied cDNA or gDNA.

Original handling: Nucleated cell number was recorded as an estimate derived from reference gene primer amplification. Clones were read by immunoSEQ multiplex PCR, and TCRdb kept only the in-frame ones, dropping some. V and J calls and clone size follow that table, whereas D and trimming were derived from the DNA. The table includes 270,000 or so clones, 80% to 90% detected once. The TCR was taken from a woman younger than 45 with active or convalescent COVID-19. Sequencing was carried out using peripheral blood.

CDR3 sequence reads: CASSQQGRVPLEQYF. Written as DNA, the CDR3 is TGTGCCAGCAGCCAACAGGGCAGGGTCCCACTCGAGCAGTACTTC. The chain is built from TRBV7-9 and TRBJ2-7, with TRBD1 as a possible D gene (6 bases). The CDR3 extends over 15 amino acids. CDR1 is SEHNR, CDR2 FQNEAQ, per germline (reference sequence). Trimming took off 5 bases at V and 6 bases at J, with 20 bases between the two ends.